This T cell receptor (beta chain) is drawn from a study of regulatory T cells in long-lasting Graves disease. Sequencing libraries for TCR beta were prepared with iRepertoire HTBI primers and Arm-PCR of CDR3 regions. TCRdb passed the multiplex PCR reads through MiXCR, listing each CDR3 protein once. The data show under 500,000 distinct CDR3 sequences, 20% to 25% seen once. V shed 6 bases and J 5 bases; nucleotides not matched to a gene: 8. Germline V gene data show CDR1 as MNHNS and CDR2 as SASEGT. The CDR3 has 16 residues. Described time point: persistent/refractory GD, antithyroid drugs over 5 years with positive TRAb. PBMC-derived RNA was used for the TCR library.

The chain is built from TRBV6-1 and TRBJ2-2; 11 positions match TRBD1. Sequencing used peripheral blood mononuclear cells (PBMCs), obtained when the disease was refractory, from a patient treated with antithyroid drugs. This sequence was found in a female donor with Graves disease. The CDR3 is CASRHPDRGRTGELFF. The CDR3 nucleotides are TGTGCCAGCAGGCATCCGGACAGGGGGCGAACCGGGGAGCTGTTTTTT.